This T cell receptor (beta chain) was identified during a study of shared clonotypes between healthy human individuals. The CDR3 consists of 18 residues. Trimming shortened V by 1 base and J by 5 bases, and 23 bases separated the two germline ends. Germline V lookup: CDR1 SGHAT, CDR2 FQNNGV. In the authors' workflow: Junction-only sequences without quality scores were provided by ImmunoSEQ, so filtering was different. Libraries were prepared by immunoSEQ multiplex PCR; TCRdb keeps only in-frame clonotypes and omits some of them. For V, J and clone size, that table is used; D and trimming come from the DNA. The sample gives some 350,000 clones, approximately 79% of which show up once; 10% is in the top ten.

The V call is TRBV11-2, the J call TRBJ2-5; D is unclear. The TCR was taken from a man younger than 45 in good health. Sample: memory CD4+ T cells sorted from blood. Subset meaning: CD45RA-negative fraction. The CDR3 DNA reads TGTGCCAGCAGCTTAGTGGCAGCACCCCGGGTGGGCGCGGAGACCCAGTACTTC. Protein product: CASSLVAAPRVGAETQYF.